This note documents a single TCR beta chain sequence. The CDR3 is made up of 16 amino acids. CDR1 is SGHNT and CDR2 is YYREEE in the germline V gene (reference sequence). With V trimmed by 0 bases and J by 2 bases, 0 bases remained unmatched. The authors' processing: From reference gene primer amplification, estimates of nucleated cell counts were derived. Clones were sequenced by immunoSEQ multiplex PCR, and TCRdb holds only the in-frame ones, with some missing. The V and J calls and the clone size are those of that table, but D and trimming were determined from the DNA. Here the sample spans tens of thousands of clones, 65% to 80% being singletons. The source of the sample is a study of blood T cell repertoires in COVID-19. Study context: Acute and convalescent COVID-19 specimens originated in the United States, Italy and Spain. PBMCs, B-cell-depleted T cells, or T cells were the source of the cDNA or gDNA that made up the material.

Material for sequencing was peripheral blood. This clonotype was obtained from an older man with acute or convalescent COVID-19. The rearrangement joins TRBV5-4 to TRBJ2-1; 12 nucleotides agree with TRBD2. The CDR3 DNA follows: TGTGCCAGCAGCTTGGCTAGCGGGGGGGCCTACAATGAGCAGTTCTTC. Translation: CASSLASGGAYNEQFF.